The 18 T cell receptor beta chains in this list originate from one sample, sequenced in a study of shared clonotypes between healthy human individuals. TCRdb's copy holds only in-frame clones and misses some; the assay was immunoSEQ multiplex PCR. The table shows roughly 2.1 million clones, with just over 90% occurring only once. Naive-designated CD8 cells lacked CD45RO, were positively enriched for CCR7, and omitted terminally differentiated effector memory CD45RA+ cells. Sequenced input: naive CD8+ T cells from PBMCs. The source is a young man in good health. Some clones in this sample may be carry-over from other donors' samples.

V usage is TRBV28 and J usage is TRBJ2-1, with no clear D. The CDR3 is made up of 16 amino acids. Trimming removed 2 bases from V and 4 bases from J, with 15 bases in between. The germline V gene encodes CDR1 MDHEN and CDR2 SYDVKM. In DNA, the CDR3 is TGTGCCAGCAGTTTACCCCACCTCCTCAGTTACAATGAGCAGTTCTTC. This translates into CASSLPHLLSYNEQFF.

Regarding this clone: This sample also contains other DNA sequences that code for the same CDR3. This chain links TRBV9 with TRBJ2-1, with 11 bases identical to TRBD2. The CDR3 totals 17 residues. The V and J ends lost 2 bases and 3 bases, in that order; junction bases with no gene match: 7. Germline assignment: CDR1 SGDLS and CDR2 YYNGEE. CDR3 amino acids: CASSVGLAGGIYNEQFF. In nucleotides, the CDR3 is TGTGCCAGCAGCGTGGGCCTAGCGGGAGGTATCTACAATGAGCAGTTCTTC.

V usage is TRBV28 and J usage is TRBJ1-1; tentatively, D is TRBD1 (6 bases). The CDR3 totals 13 residues. V was cut by 4 bases and J by 7 bases, with 13 bases left in between. Germline V CDR1 and CDR2: MDHEN, SYDVKM. Here the CDR3 DNA reads TGTGCCAGCAGTTCGACAGGAGCCATTGAAGCTTTCTTT. Its protein is CASSSTGAIEAFF. Based on the CDR3 plus reference TRBV28 and TRBJ1-1, the full variable domain is DVKVTQSSRYLVKRTGEKVFLECVQDMDHENMFWYRQDPGLGLRLIYFSYDVKMKEKGDIPEGYSVSREKKERFSLILESASTNQTSMYLCASSSTGAIEAFFGQGTRLTVV.

The V call is TRBV2, the J call TRBJ2-5; D possibly corresponds to TRBD1 (6 bases). The CDR3 consists of 16 residues. The V gene's germline CDR1 is SNHLY and CDR2 FYNNEI. Trimming stripped 1 base from V and 2 bases from J, with 14 bases between. The CDR3 region is CASSEVLPRGQETQYF. The CDR3, as DNA: TGTGCCAGCAGTGAAGTGCTCCCTAGGGGGCAAGAGACCCAGTACTTC.

This chain links TRBV7-2 with TRBJ2-7; TRBD1 matches 7 bases. This CDR3 has 16 residues. The junction had 7 bases not matched to a gene; V was cut back by 2 bases and J by 0 bases. CDR1 SGHTA and CDR2 FQGNSA come from the germline V gene. The CDR3 spells CASSLKGATYSYEQYF. The CDR3 coding sequence is TGTGCCAGCAGCTTAAAGGGGGCTACCTACTCCTACGAGCAGTACTTC.

The chain combines TRBV28 with TRBJ2-5, with a weak D call TRBD2 (6 bases). V lost 5 bases, J lost 3 bases, and 10 bases lay in between. Per germline, CDR1 MDHEN and CDR2 SYDVKM. The CDR3 is 13 amino acids. CDR3 DNA: TGTGCCAGCAGTGGACGGAGGGAAGAGACCCAGTACTTC. This encodes CASSGRREETQYF.

The chain employs TRBV7-9 and TRBJ2-1, with 9 bases that match TRBD2. Germline values: CDR1 SEHNR, CDR2 FQNEAQ (reference sequence). CDR3 length: 14 residues. The junction had 3 bases not matched to a gene; V was cut back by 5 bases and J by 4 bases. CDR3 sequence reads: CASSPSGAYNEQFF. The CDR3 region has the DNA TGTGCCAGCAGCCCTAGCGGGGCGTACAATGAGCAGTTCTTC.

This clone was detected once. V gene TRBV5-1 combines with J gene TRBJ2-7; D may be TRBD1 (6 bases). Between the trimmed V and J ends, which lost 8 bases and 3 bases, there was a span of 18 bases. The V gene's germline CDR1 is SGHRS and CDR2 YFSETQ. This CDR3 is 14 amino acids long. For the CDR3, the DNA is TGCGCCAGTGGCCCGGGACAAACCTTCTACGAGCAGTACTTC. Its protein product is CASGPGQTFYEQYF. Full variable domain (rest looked up from reference TRBV5-1 and TRBJ2-7): KAGVTQTPRYLIKTRGQQVTLSCSPISGHRSVSWYQQTPGQGLQFLFEYFSETQRNKGNFPGRFSGRQFSNSRSEMNVSTLELGDSALYLCASGPGQTFYEQYFGPGTRLTVT.

The chain combines TRBV6-5 with TRBJ2-2; TRBD1 matches 8 bases. Germline V lookup: CDR1 MNHEY, CDR2 SVGAGI. The CDR3 has 15 amino acids. With V trimmed by 5 bases and J by 1 base, 3 bases remained unmatched. CDR3 residues: CASSGTGMNTGELFF. CDR3 DNA sequence: TGTGCCAGCAGTGGGACAGGAATGAACACCGGGGAGCTGTTTTTT.

The chain carries TRBV5-6 and TRBJ2-1; 8 bases agree with TRBD1. The CDR3 is 16 residues long. Per germline, CDR1 SGHDT and CDR2 YYEEEE. The trim removed 4 bases at V and 2 bases at J, leaving 8 bases unmatched. In DNA form, the CDR3 reads TGTGCCAGCAGCGGTGGACAGGGCGGTCCCTACAATGAGCAGTTCTTC. Its translation is CASSGGQGGPYNEQFF.

DNA for the CDR3: TGTGCCAGCAGCGCCCGAGGGCGGGAGGGCCGGGATGAGCAGTTCTTC. It yields the protein CASSARGREGRDEQFF. V gene TRBV9 combines with J gene TRBJ2-1, with 9 bases lining up with TRBD2. V dropped 3 bases and J dropped 8; count of bases not matched to a gene: 12. This CDR3 contains 16 residues. The germline CDR1 and CDR2 sequences are SGDLS and YYNGEE.

V gene TRBV2 combines with J gene TRBJ1-5, with 7 bases aligning to TRBD1. V dropped 0 bases and J dropped 5; count of bases not matched to a gene: 4. CDR3 length equals 15 residues. The germline V gene encodes CDR1 SNHLY and CDR2 FYNNEI. The CDR3 loop is CASSEARGVDQPQHF. CDR3 sequence (DNA): TGTGCCAGCAGTGAAGCCAGGGGGGTAGATCAGCCCCAGCATTTT.

This chain uses TRBV4-2 with TRBJ2-5; D might be TRBD2 (6 bases). This CDR3 region has 20 residues. V dropped 1 base and J dropped 4 bases, with 28 bases sitting between them. Germline CDR1 and CDR2: LGHNA and YNFKEQ. CDR3 nucleotides: TGTGCCAGCAGCCAAGTAAGGGCGGTTGGCGGGATTCTGTCGCTAGAGACCCAGTACTTC. Translating gives CASSQVRAVGGILSLETQYF.

V usage is TRBV27 and J usage is TRBJ1-4; possibly TRBD1 for D (6 bases). Germline values: CDR1 MNHEY, CDR2 SMNVEV (reference sequence). This CDR3 is built from 15 residues. Trimming took off 6 bases at V and 8 bases at J, with 19 bases between the two ends. CDR3 protein: CASSLLKGVGEKLFF. The CDR3 nucleotides read TGTGCCAGCAGCCTTCTTAAGGGGGTAGGGGAAAAACTGTTTTTT. The entire variable domain, with the rest obtained from reference TRBV27 and TRBJ1-4, is as follows: EAQVTQNPRYLITVTGKKLTVTCSQNMNHEYMSWYRQDPGLGLRQIYYSMNVEVTDKGDVPEGYKVSRKEKRNFPLILESPSPNQTSLYFCASSLLKGVGEKLFFGSGTQLSVL.

This rearrangement joins TRBV19 to TRBJ1-1, with 10 bases aligning to TRBD1. The CDR3 totals 16 residues. Trimming took 4 bases from V and 1 from J; bases not matched to a gene: 6. CDR1 LNHDA and CDR2 SQIVND come from the germline V gene (reference sequence). The CDR3 spells CASSTSRDRGNTEAFF. The CDR3 DNA reads as TGTGCCAGTAGTACAAGTAGGGACAGGGGGAACACTGAAGCTTTCTTT.

The rearrangement links TRBV7-3 to TRBJ2-3; no firm D call. The V end was cut by 1 base, the J end by 14 bases, with 19 bases between. Germline lookup yields CDR1 SGHTA and CDR2 FQGTGA. This CDR3 region has 14 residues. The DNA of the CDR3 is TGTGCCAGCAGCTTAAGTTTTTTCGATTCCAGGAGGTATTTT. Residues: CASSLSFFDSRRYF.

The chain links TRBV19 to TRBJ1-4; 7 nucleotides line up with TRBD1. The CDR3 consists of 15 residues. V lost 1 base and J lost 8; bases outside the gene matches: 7. CDR1 is LNHDA, CDR2 SQIVND, per germline (reference sequence). CDR3 sequence reads: CASSIGRDSGEKLFF. As DNA, the CDR3 is TGTGCCAGTAGTATAGGACGGGACAGCGGAGAAAAACTGTTTTTT.

The gene calls are TRBV7-3 and TRBJ2-2, with 11 bases that match TRBD2. Germline CDR1 reads SGHTA; CDR2 reads FQGTGA. The junction had 8 bases not matched to a gene; V was cut back by 5 bases and J by 3 bases. The CDR3 loop spans 17 amino acids. The CDR3 is CASSPYPGLADTGELFF. The CDR3 bases are TGTGCCAGCAGCCCTTACCCGGGACTAGCGGACACCGGGGAGCTGTTTTTT.